One sample yielded the 24 T cell receptor beta chains listed below, sequenced in a study of cytomegalovirus exposure and HLA in healthy donors. Primers for the PCR totalled 60 Vbeta and 13 Jbeta. Using immunoSEQ multiplex PCR, the repertoire was profiled, and TCRdb retains in-frame clones only, with some absent. The repertoire holds 150,000 to 200,000 clones, with roughly nine tenths as singletons. The sample was PBMCs. Every receptor here comes from a boy aged 2-15 years in good health and CMV-seronegative.

The chain is built from TRBV10-3 and TRBJ2-7; 9 bases match TRBD1. CDR3 length: 13 amino acids. J was trimmed by 3 bases and V by 7 bases; bases with no gene match: 4. Germline lookup yields CDR1 ENHRY and CDR2 SYGVKD. The CDR3 spells CAIMGQGSYEQYF. The CDR3 DNA reads as TGTGCCATCATGGGACAGGGAAGCTACGAGCAGTACTTC.

The chain combines TRBV6-1 with TRBJ2-7; D unclear. Germline values: CDR1 MNHNS, CDR2 SASEGT. The CDR3 runs 14 residues. V was clipped by 1 base and J by 3 bases, with 10 bases between them. CDR3 amino acids: CASSEGLGNYEQYF. CDR3 bases: TGTGCCAGCAGTGAAGGCCTAGGCAACTACGAGCAGTACTTC.

The chain links TRBV5-6 to TRBJ2-5; D is unclear. Trimming shortened V by 0 bases and J by 2 bases, and 8 bases separated the two germline ends. The V gene's germline CDR1 is SGHDT and CDR2 YYEEEE. This CDR3 contains 14 residues. CDR3 nucleotides: TGTGCCAGCAGCTTGGTGGCCCGACAAGAGACCCAGTACTTC. As protein: CASSLVARQETQYF.

This clone was counted a few times. The chain links TRBV28 to TRBJ1-5; D not resolved. The ends were cut back, 6 bases at V and 0 bases at J, with 9 bases in the middle. Per germline, CDR1 MDHEN and CDR2 SYDVKM. The CDR3 is made up of 14 amino acids. The CDR3 DNA follows: TGTGCCAGCAGCTACGACATTAGCAATCAGCCCCAGCATTTT. Amino acid sequence: CASSYDISNQPQHF.

This clone was found once. The chain employs TRBV5-8 and TRBJ1-5, with D possibly being TRBD1 (5 bases). The germline CDR1 and CDR2 sequences are SGHTS and YDEGEE. V gave up 2 bases and J gave up 9 bases, with 18 bases separating them. The CDR3 covers 15 residues. The CDR3 reads CASSLDRTGLLPQHF. The CDR3 nucleotides are TGTGCCAGCAGCTTAGATAGAACAGGTTTGCTGCCCCAGCATTTT.

The chain recombines TRBV14 with TRBJ2-1, with 8 nucleotides matching TRBD1. V was clipped by 1 base and J by 9 bases; unmatched bases: 11. The CDR3 is 16 amino acids. Per the germline V gene, CDR1 is SGHDN and CDR2 is FVKESK. CDR3 DNA sequence: TGTGCCAGCAGCCAAGGAATGGACAGGGTAATTGCTGAGCAGTTCTTC. Protein sequence: CASSQGMDRVIAEQFF.

The chain has TRBV30 and TRBJ1-6, with no clear D. The CDR3 is 13 residues long. Germline V gene lookup returns CDR1 GTSNPN and CDR2 SVGIG (reference sequence). V lost 5 bases and J 9 bases, leaving 14 bases between the germline ends. CDR3 amino acids: CAWLGEGFSPLHF. CDR3 DNA: TGTGCCTGGCTAGGTGAGGGCTTTTCACCCCTCCACTTT.

The sample holds one count of this clone. The gene calls are TRBV30 and TRBJ2-7, with 7 bases that match TRBD2. The CDR3 consists of 13 residues. Per the germline V gene, CDR1 is GTSNPN and CDR2 is SVGIG (reference sequence). The V gene end was trimmed by 5 bases and the J gene end by 2 bases; junction bases not matched to a gene: 6. CDR3 sequence reads: CAWRASGTYEQYF. CDR3 coding DNA: TGTGCCTGGCGGGCTAGCGGCACCTACGAGCAGTACTTC.

This clone was detected only a few times. The CDR3 spells CASTILAGNTEAFF. The CDR3 bases are TGCGCCAGCACGATCCTGGCAGGGAACACTGAAGCTTTCTTT. V gene TRBV5-1 combines with J gene TRBJ1-1; no firm D call. CDR3 length: 14 amino acids. CDR1 is SGHRS, CDR2 YFSETQ, per germline. V was cut by 6 bases and J by 1 base, with 13 bases left in between.

The V and J genes are TRBV25-1 and TRBJ1-4, with D maybe TRBD1 (5 bases). Germline values: CDR1 MGHDK, CDR2 SYGVNS. V lost 4 bases and J lost 11, with 8 bases in between. CDR3 size: 11 residues. The CDR3 loop reads CASSVRGKLFF. The CDR3 region has the DNA TGTGCCAGCAGTGTTCGGGGGAAACTGTTTTTT.

V and J are TRBV30 and TRBJ2-7; 7 bases match TRBD2. The CDR3 covers 15 residues. Trimming took 5 bases from V and 7 from J; bases not matched to a gene: 17. The germline V gene encodes CDR1 GTSNPN and CDR2 SVGIG (reference sequence). CDR3 sequence: CAWALGVGGPGEQYF. The CDR3 nucleotides read TGTGCCTGGGCCTTAGGGGTGGGAGGGCCGGGGGAGCAGTACTTC.

The chain has TRBV30 and TRBJ1-6; maybe TRBD1 (6 bases). CDR1 and CDR2 from the germline V gene are GTSNPN and SVGIG (reference sequence). There are 15 residues in the CDR3. Trimming cost V 2 bases and J 7 bases, with 15 bases left between them. CDR3 DNA: TGTGCCTGGAGTACAAGCAAAAGGGGGAATTCACCCCTCCACTTT. Protein sequence: CAWSTSKRGNSPLHF.

This clone has more than one count but fewer than ten. The V call is TRBV28, the J call TRBJ2-5; no clear D gene. V was shortened by 1 base and J by 5 bases, with 5 bases between the two germline ends. CDR3 length: 12 amino acids. Germline V CDR1 and CDR2: MDHEN, SYDVKM. In nucleotides, the CDR3 is TGTGCCAGCAGTTTATCGGTGGAGACCCAGTACTTC. It encodes CASSLSVETQYF.

The chain links TRBV2 to TRBJ2-1; weak D call: TRBD2 (6 bases). V was clipped by 2 bases and J by 10 bases, with 12 bases between them. This CDR3 region has 13 residues. Germline lookup yields CDR1 SNHLY and CDR2 FYNNEI. The CDR3 is CASSETLAGEQFF. The CDR3 DNA reads TGTGCCAGCAGTGAAACTCTCGCGGGGGAGCAGTTCTTC.

The table lists this clone with a few counts. The chain uses TRBV7-9 and TRBJ2-7; perhaps TRBD1 as D (7 bases). Germline assignment: CDR1 SEHNR and CDR2 FQNEAQ (reference sequence). V gave up 5 bases and J gave up 0 bases, with 17 bases separating them. The CDR3 contains 16 residues. The CDR3 DNA reads TGTGCCAGCAGCCGACAGGGTTCGGGGGTCTCCTACGAGCAGTACTTC. The encoded protein is CASSRQGSGVSYEQYF. The complete variable domain, with remaining parts taken from reference TRBV7-9 and TRBJ2-7, reads DTGVSQNPRHKITKRGQNVTFRCDPISEHNRLYWYRQTLGQGPEFLTYFQNEAQLEKSRLLSDRFSAERPKGSFSTLEIQRTEQGDSAMYLCASSRQGSGVSYEQYFGPGTRLTVT.

The chain couples TRBV6-6 to TRBJ2-5; D is uncertain. V lost 4 bases and J 5 bases, leaving 20 bases between the germline ends. The CDR3 runs 16 residues. Germline CDR1 MNHNY, CDR2 SVGAGI (reference sequence). DNA for the CDR3: TGTGCCAGCAGTTTCTCGATGACTCTACGGTCCGAGACCCAGTACTTC. Protein product: CASSFSMTLRSETQYF.

The CDR3 DNA sequence: TGTGCCAGCAGTCTTGGAGGCCTCGGGGGTGCTCAGCCCCAGCATTTT. Its protein product is CASSLGGLGGAQPQHF. The rearrangement joins TRBV28 to TRBJ1-5; D is perhaps TRBD1 (5 bases). The germline V gene encodes CDR1 MDHEN and CDR2 SYDVKM. The CDR3 spans 16 residues. V lost 5 bases, J lost 6 bases, and 20 bases lay in between.

This clone was found once. The CDR3 sequence: CASSFASGGAYEQYF. Here the CDR3 DNA reads TGTGCCAGCAGCTTTGCTAGCGGGGGAGCCTACGAGCAGTACTTC. The chain recombines TRBV7-2 with TRBJ2-7; TRBD2 matches at 10 bases. The V and J ends lost 3 bases and 2 bases, in that order; junction bases with no gene match: 4. CDR3 length: 15 amino acids. Germline V gives CDR1 SGHTA, CDR2 FQGNSA.

This chain joins TRBV7-9 and TRBJ1-2; the D is unclear. The CDR3 consists of 12 residues. Germline V lookup: CDR1 SEHNR, CDR2 FQNEAQ (reference sequence). V gave up 2 bases and J gave up 5 bases, with 6 bases separating them. The CDR3 sequence is CASSLTHYGYTF. The DNA of the CDR3 is TGTGCCAGCAGCTTAACTCATTATGGCTACACCTTC.

The V gene is TRBV19, the J gene TRBJ1-1; a possible D gene is TRBD1 (6 bases). V shed 4 bases and J shed 8 bases, with 17 bases lying between them. CDR3 size: 14 residues. The germline gives CDR1 LNHDA, CDR2 SQIVND (reference sequence). The CDR3 DNA reads TGTGCCAGTAGTACCCGCCGGGACATCACCGAAGCTTTCTTT. It encodes CASSTRRDITEAFF.

This chain joins TRBV30 and TRBJ1-4, with 7 bases matching TRBD1. The CDR3 sequence is 14 residues long. CDR1 is GTSNPN and CDR2 is SVGIG in the germline V gene (reference sequence). With V trimmed by 0 bases and J by 3 bases, 1 base remained unmatched. CDR3 bases: TGTGCCTGGAGTGTAACAGGGGCTAATGAAAAACTGTTTTTT. It is translated as CAWSVTGANEKLFF.

V usage is TRBV2 and J usage is TRBJ2-3, with D tentatively TRBD1 (6 bases). The germline V gene encodes CDR1 SNHLY and CDR2 FYNNEI. Trimming removed 9 bases from V and 2 bases from J, with 12 bases in between. The CDR3 is 13 amino acids. The CDR3 is CARARTDTDTQYF. CDR3 sequence (DNA): TGTGCCAGGGCCCGGACAGACACAGATACGCAGTATTTT.

The V call is TRBV7-2, the J call TRBJ1-2, with 7 bases that match TRBD1. This CDR3 contains 15 residues. The V segment lost 3 bases and the J segment 5 bases; nucleotides outside the gene matches: 9. Germline assignment: CDR1 SGHTA and CDR2 FQGNSA. The CDR3 DNA reads TGTGCCAGCAGCTTCGGGACAGCCCCAAAGTATGGCTACACCTTC. Amino acids: CASSFGTAPKYGYTF.

This clone turned up a few times. The chain employs TRBV5-6 and TRBJ1-1; weak D call: TRBD1 (5 bases). Trimming shortened V by 5 bases and J by 5 bases, and 16 bases separated the two germline ends. The CDR3 sequence is 14 residues long. Per germline, CDR1 SGHDT and CDR2 YYEEEE. CDR3 loop: CASRKLGVSTEAFF. CDR3 nucleotides: TGTGCCAGCAGGAAGCTAGGGGTTAGTACTGAAGCTTTCTTT.